This TCR beta chain was recovered during a study of blood T cell repertoires in COVID-19. About the study: There were acute and convalescent COVID-19 samples, and they came from the United States, Italy and Spain.

Under the authors' procedure: The authors estimated nucleated cell counts from reference gene primer amplification. Produced via immunoSEQ multiplex PCR; TCRdb's table is partial and in-frame only. The V and J calls and clone size come from that table; D and trimming were worked out from the DNA. The sample lists more than 150,000 clones; 75% to 90% were seen once. The CDR3 runs to 12 residues. The germline V and J ends were trimmed by 7 bases and 13 bases, with 19 bases remaining between them. The source of this sequence is a man between 70 and 80 years old with active or convalescent COVID-19. The rearrangement joins TRBV12-3 or TRBV12-4 to TRBJ1-2; D gene unclear. Sequencing used peripheral blood. This chain's CDR3 is CASNAQFREFTF. The CDR3 DNA reads TGTGCCAGCAACGCCCAATTTCGGGAGTTCACCTTC.